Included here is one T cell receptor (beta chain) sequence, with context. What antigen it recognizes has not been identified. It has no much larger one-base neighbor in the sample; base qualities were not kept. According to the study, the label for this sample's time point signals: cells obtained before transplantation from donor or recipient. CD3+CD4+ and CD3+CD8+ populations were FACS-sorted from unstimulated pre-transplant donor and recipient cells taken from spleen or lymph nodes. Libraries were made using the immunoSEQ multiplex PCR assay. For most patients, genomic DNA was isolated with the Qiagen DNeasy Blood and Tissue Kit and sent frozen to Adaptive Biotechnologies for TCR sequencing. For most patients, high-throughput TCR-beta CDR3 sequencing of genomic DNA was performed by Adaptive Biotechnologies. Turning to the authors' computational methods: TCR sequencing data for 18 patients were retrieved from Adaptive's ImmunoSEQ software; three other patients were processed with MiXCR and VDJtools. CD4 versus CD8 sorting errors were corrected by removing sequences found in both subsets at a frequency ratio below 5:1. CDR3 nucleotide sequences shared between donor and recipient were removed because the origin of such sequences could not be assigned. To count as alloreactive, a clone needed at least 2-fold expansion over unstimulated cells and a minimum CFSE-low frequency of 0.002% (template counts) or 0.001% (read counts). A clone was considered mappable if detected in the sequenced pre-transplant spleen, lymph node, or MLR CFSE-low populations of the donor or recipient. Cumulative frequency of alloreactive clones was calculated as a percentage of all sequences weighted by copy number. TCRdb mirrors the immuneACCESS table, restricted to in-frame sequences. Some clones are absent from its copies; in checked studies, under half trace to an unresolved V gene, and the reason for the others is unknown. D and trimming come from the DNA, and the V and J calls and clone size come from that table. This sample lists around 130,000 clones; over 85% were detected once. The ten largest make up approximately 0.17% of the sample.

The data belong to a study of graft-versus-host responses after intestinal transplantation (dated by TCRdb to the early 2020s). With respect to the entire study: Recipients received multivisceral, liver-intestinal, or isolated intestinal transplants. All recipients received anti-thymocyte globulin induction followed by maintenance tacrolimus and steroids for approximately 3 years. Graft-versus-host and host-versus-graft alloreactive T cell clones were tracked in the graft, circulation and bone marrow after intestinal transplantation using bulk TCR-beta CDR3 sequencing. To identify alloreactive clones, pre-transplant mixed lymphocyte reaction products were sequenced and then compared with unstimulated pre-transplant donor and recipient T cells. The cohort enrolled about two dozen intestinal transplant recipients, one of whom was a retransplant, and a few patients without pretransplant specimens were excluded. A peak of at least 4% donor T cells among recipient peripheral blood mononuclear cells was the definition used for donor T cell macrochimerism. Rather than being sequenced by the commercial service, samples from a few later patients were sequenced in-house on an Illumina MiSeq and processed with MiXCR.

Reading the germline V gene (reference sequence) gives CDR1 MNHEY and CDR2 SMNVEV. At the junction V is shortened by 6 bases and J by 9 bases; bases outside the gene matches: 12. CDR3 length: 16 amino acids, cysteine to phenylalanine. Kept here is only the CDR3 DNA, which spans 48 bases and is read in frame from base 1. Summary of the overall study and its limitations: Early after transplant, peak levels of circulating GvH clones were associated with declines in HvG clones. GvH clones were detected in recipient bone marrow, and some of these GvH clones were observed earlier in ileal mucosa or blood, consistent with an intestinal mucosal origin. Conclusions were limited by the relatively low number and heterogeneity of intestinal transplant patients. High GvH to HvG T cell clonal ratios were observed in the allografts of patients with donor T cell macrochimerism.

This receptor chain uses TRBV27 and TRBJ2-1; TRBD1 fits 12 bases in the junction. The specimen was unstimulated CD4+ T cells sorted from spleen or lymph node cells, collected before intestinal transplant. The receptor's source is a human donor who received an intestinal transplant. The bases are TGTGCCAGCAGGGGTTCTCCGGGACAGGGGGCGCCTGAGCAGTTCTTC. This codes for CASRGSPGQGAPEQFF.